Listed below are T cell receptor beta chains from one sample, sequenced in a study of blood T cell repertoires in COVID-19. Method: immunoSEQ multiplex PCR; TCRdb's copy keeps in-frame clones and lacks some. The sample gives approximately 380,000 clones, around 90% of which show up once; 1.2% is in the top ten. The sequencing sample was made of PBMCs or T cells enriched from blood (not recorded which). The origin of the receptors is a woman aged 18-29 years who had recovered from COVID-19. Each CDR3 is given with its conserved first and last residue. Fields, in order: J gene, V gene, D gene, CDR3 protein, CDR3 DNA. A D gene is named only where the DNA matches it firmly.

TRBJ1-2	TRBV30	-	CAWSHSTRVNYGYTF	TGTGCCTGGAGCCACTCCACACGGGTCAACTATGGCTACACCTTC
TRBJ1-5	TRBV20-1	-	CSASRDTPNQPQHF	TGCAGTGCTAGTCGGGACACTCCTAATCAGCCCCAGCATTTT
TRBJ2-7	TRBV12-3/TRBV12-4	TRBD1	CASSLDRYEQYF	TGTGCCAGCAGTCTGGACAGGTACGAGCAGTACTTC
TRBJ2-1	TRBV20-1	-	CSRVYYNEQFF	TGCTCCAGGGTTTACTACAATGAGCAGTTCTTC
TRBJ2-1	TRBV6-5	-	CASSYAGDNEQFF	TGTGCCAGCAGTTACGCAGGTGACAATGAGCAGTTCTTC
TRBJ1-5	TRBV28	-	CASSIGWGNQPQHF	TGTGCCAGCAGCATCGGGTGGGGCAATCAGCCCCAGCATTTT
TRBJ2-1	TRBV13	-	CASSLGSGRQFF	TGTGCCAGCAGCTTAGGGTCAGGCAGGCAGTTCTTC
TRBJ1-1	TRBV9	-	CASSVDLAVEAFF	TGTGCCAGCAGCGTAGATCTAGCAGTTGAAGCTTTCTTT
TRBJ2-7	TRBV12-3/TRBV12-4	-	CASSQGLEQYF	TGTGCCAGCAGTCAGGGGCTCGAGCAGTACTTC
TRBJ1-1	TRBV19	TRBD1	CASSMGQGYTEAFF	TGTGCCAGTAGTATGGGACAGGGATACACTGAAGCTTTCTTT